This is a list of T cell receptor beta chains from one sample in a study of blood T cell repertoires in COVID-19. Sequencing was performed with immunoSEQ multiplex PCR; in TCRdb, only in-frame clones are kept and a portion is missing. Among 90,000 to 130,000 clones, around three quarters were seen once, and the ten largest hold 7.6%. The sequenced sample consisted of peripheral blood. The receptors shown here come from a woman aged 55-70 years with acute or convalescent COVID-19. Both conserved end residues are part of each CDR3. Each record gives: clone size, J gene, V gene, D gene, CDR3 DNA, CDR3 protein. The D gene is left open where the match is weak. Only some rows state a clone size, as once, few, many or a class for expanded clones.

. TRBJ2-7 TRBV7-8 . TGTGCCAGCAGCCCTTTTTCGGGGTCCATCTACGAGCAGTACTTC CASSPFSGSIYEQYF
few TRBJ1-5 TRBV3-1/TRBV3-2 . TGTGCCAGCAGCCGCCCCCCCTGGGGGCTGTCTGGCAATCAGCCCCAGCATTTT CASSRPPWGLSGNQPQHF
. TRBJ1-1 TRBV7-9 TRBD1 TGTGCCAGCAGCTCACAGGGGGTCCGGGTCACTGAAGCTTTCTTT CASSSQGVRVTEAFF
few TRBJ2-7 TRBV5-5 . TGTGCCAGCAGCTTGGCCCAGAAACCCTACGAGCAGTACTTC CASSLAQKPYEQYF
. TRBJ2-4 TRBV7-8 . TGTGCCAGCAGCGAAACAGACCGGGGAATTCAGTACTTC CASSETDRGIQYF
few TRBJ1-1 TRBV2 . TGTGCCAGCAGTGAAGGTTTGGTGGCCGAAGCTTTCTTT CASSEGLVAEAFF
. TRBJ1-6 TRBV3-1/TRBV3-2 . TGTGCCAGCAGCCAAGACATCCATAATTCACCCCTCCACTTT CASSQDIHNSPLHF
. TRBJ1-2 TRBV7-9 TRBD1 TGTGCCAGCAGCTCCATGACAGGGGGGGCCTATGGCTACACCTTC CASSSMTGGAYGYTF
. TRBJ1-4 TRBV2 . TGTGCCAGCAGTCAGGGCGCGAGGGAAAAACTGTTTTTT CASSQGAREKLFF
. TRBJ2-7 TRBV5-4 TRBD1 TGTGCCAGCAGCTTGGACAGGGGGCCTTACGAGCAGTACTTC CASSLDRGPYEQYF
. TRBJ2-7 TRBV9 TRBD2 TGTGCCAGCAGCGAAGGGAGCGGGGCAATCTCCTACGAGCAGTACTTC CASSEGSGAISYEQYF
. TRBJ1-2 TRBV19 . TGTGCCAGTAGGACAACAGGTTATCTTGGCTACACCTTC CASRTTGYLGYTF
. TRBJ2-5 TRBV30 TRBD2 TGTGCCTGGAGCCGGGGGGGACTCGAGCCCAAGGCCCAGTACTTC CAWSRGGLEPKAQYF
. TRBJ1-3 TRBV18 . TGTGCCAGCGGGATATCAGGGGACCCTGGAAACACCATATATTTT CASGISGDPGNTIYF
. TRBJ1-2 TRBV7-3 . TGTGCCGGTGGGGGGGAGGAGAAATATGGCTACACCTTC CAGGGEEKYGYTF
. TRBJ1-3 TRBV3-1/TRBV3-2 . TGTGCCAGCAGCCAAGGGACAGCGTTCTCTGGAAACACCATATATTTT CASSQGTAFSGNTIYF
. TRBJ1-2 TRBV18 TRBD1 TGTGCCAGCTCACAGGGACAGGACTATGGCTACACCTTC CASSQGQDYGYTF
few TRBJ1-3 TRBV13 TRBD1 TGTGCCAGCAGCTTGGGGGTCGGACAGGGCGGAAACACCATATATTTT CASSLGVGQGGNTIYF
. TRBJ2-2 TRBV5-4 . TGTGCCAGCAGTCCGACAGGCGGGGAGCTGTTTTTT CASSPTGGELFF
. TRBJ2-7 TRBV10-3 . TGTGCCATCAGTGAGTTGGGCAGCGAGCAGTACTTC CAISELGSEQYF
. TRBJ2-5 TRBV7-8 . TGTGCCAGCAGCCGCTTAACGGGAGAGACCCAGTACTTC CASSRLTGETQYF
once TRBJ2-3 TRBV6-5 . TGTGCCAGCAGTTACCTGCGGGGAAGCACAGATACGCAGTATTTT CASSYLRGSTDTQYF
. TRBJ1-2 TRBV5-1 . TGCGCCAGCAGCTTGGGCCAGTCTAACTATGGCTACACCTTC CASSLGQSNYGYTF
. TRBJ2-3 TRBV5-1 . TGCGCCAGCAGCCCACCCATACAGGGAGAGAGCACAGATACGCAGTATTTT CASSPPIQGESTDTQYF
. TRBJ2-2 TRBV9 TRBD2 TGTGCCAGCAGCGGCCGGGGGGTTTCCGGGGAGCTGTTTTTT CASSGRGVSGELFF
. TRBJ2-1 TRBV19 . TGTGCCAGTAGTATGGTGAGGTACAATGAGCAGTTCTTC CASSMVRYNEQFF
few TRBJ2-5 TRBV28 . TGTGCCAGCAGTTCCGTTAACCAAGAGACCCAGTACTTC CASSSVNQETQYF
. TRBJ2-5 TRBV7-2 . TGTGCCAGCAGCTTAGGTAGGGGTCGGGAGACCCAGTACTTC CASSLGRGRETQYF
few TRBJ1-5 TRBV4-2 . TGTGCCAGCAGCTCGTCAGGGAAGGATTATAGCAATCAGCCCCAGCATTTT CASSSSGKDYSNQPQHF
. TRBJ1-2 TRBV28 TRBD1 TGTGCCAGCAGTGTGGGGACAGCTAACTATGGCTACACCTTC CASSVGTANYGYTF
. TRBJ1-4 TRBV29-1 . TGCAGCGTCGGGAGAGTCCGGGCCCCTATTGAAAAACTGTTTTTT CSVGRVRAPIEKLFF
. TRBJ1-5 TRBV19 . TGTGCCAGTACAAATCAGGGGAGCAATCAGCCCCAGCATTTT CASTNQGSNQPQHF
. TRBJ1-2 TRBV19 . TGTGCCAGTAGTATAGAGGGGCGGCGAGGCCTGGATGGCTACACCTTC CASSIEGRRGLDGYTF
. TRBJ1-6 TRBV12-3/TRBV12-4 . TGTGCCAGCAGTCCCGGACAGAATTCACCCCTCCACTTT CASSPGQNSPLHF
. TRBJ2-2 TRBV6-5 TRBD1 TGTGCCAGCACACCGGACAGGGGAATCGGGGGGGAGCTGTTTTTT CASTPDRGIGGELFF
. TRBJ1-6 TRBV12-3/TRBV12-4 . TGTGCCAGCAGCTCACTTGTAGATTCACCCCTCCACTTT CASSSLVDSPLHF
. TRBJ1-1 TRBV18 TRBD1 TGTGCCAGCTCACCCCGTATACCGGACAGGGAAATCACTGAAGCTTTCTTT CASSPRIPDREITEAFF
once TRBJ2-7 TRBV5-4 . TGTGCCAGCAGCTTGATGAGAGGGACCTACGAGCAGTACTTC CASSLMRGTYEQYF
. TRBJ1-5 TRBV5-8 . TGTGCCAGCAGCTTCCGCGGGAACAATCAGCCCCAGCATTTT CASSFRGNNQPQHF
. TRBJ1-5 TRBV6-1 . TGTGCCAGCAGTGAAGGTTATTGGGGGGAAACTAGCAATCAGCCCCAGCATTTT CASSEGYWGETSNQPQHF
. TRBJ1-1 TRBV30 . TGTGCCTGGGCGGGGCGATACACTGAAGCTTTCTTT CAWAGRYTEAFF
. TRBJ1-1 TRBV4-1 TRBD1 TGCGCCAGCAGCCGGGGACAGGGGGAATTCACTGAAGCTTTCTTT CASSRGQGEFTEAFF
. TRBJ2-1 TRBV18 . TGTGCCAGCTCACCGAACTTATACAATGAGCAGTTCTTC CASSPNLYNEQFF
. TRBJ2-5 TRBV6-6 TRBD2 TGTGCCACCCAGCGGGGGCAGGGGGAGACCCAGTACTTC CATQRGQGETQYF
many TRBJ2-1 TRBV2 . TGTGCCAGCAGCAGGGCCTCCCCGGGCTACAATGAGCAGTTCTTC CASSRASPGYNEQFF
few TRBJ2-1 TRBV11-2 . TGTGCCAGCAGCCGTGGCGGGGCCTACAATGAGCAGTTCTTC CASSRGGAYNEQFF
. TRBJ1-2 TRBV11-2 . TGTGCCAGCAGCCGCCAGGGAGGTGGCTACACCTTC CASSRQGGGYTF
. TRBJ2-1 TRBV29-1 TRBD1 TGCAGCGGAAGGACAGGGTCCTTCTCCAATGAGCAGTTCTTC CSGRTGSFSNEQFF
. TRBJ1-2 TRBV3-1/TRBV3-2 . TGTGCCAGCAGCCAAGAGTACAGGCCGTCTAACTATGGCTACACCTTC CASSQEYRPSNYGYTF
. TRBJ1-5 TRBV4-1 . TGCGCCAGCAGCCAAGATCGGGGGGGTCAGCCCCAGCATTTT CASSQDRGGQPQHF
. TRBJ2-2 TRBV4-3 . TGCGCCAGCAGCCAAGACTTCAGTCTCAACACCGGGGAGCTGTTTTTT CASSQDFSLNTGELFF
. TRBJ2-5 TRBV4-2 TRBD1 TGTGCCAGCAGCCGTACGGGACAGGGTGTTGAGACCCAGTACTTC CASSRTGQGVETQYF
. TRBJ1-2 TRBV7-8 . TGTGCCAGCCGGCACGGCGGTGGGGGCTACACCTTC CASRHGGGGYTF